Listed here are 23 T cell receptor beta chains from one sample, sequenced in a study of T-cell memory formation after mild COVID-19. TCRdb re-derived calls from the 5' RACE reads in MiXCR, one entry per CDR3 protein. The profile shows about 360,000 distinct CDR3 sequences, 14% of them singletons. Sequenced input: PBMCs or a T cell subset sorted from them (not recorded which). The receptors come from a young man who had mild COVID-19 (a few samples of this study predate the infection). Cell type and time point are not known.

The rearrangement links TRBV6-6 to TRBJ2-2; D might be TRBD1 (5 bases). Trimming pared 7 bases from V and 4 bases from J, leaving 10 bases between. The CDR3 consists of 13 residues. The germline CDR1 and CDR2 sequences are MNHNY and SVGAGI (reference sequence). The CDR3 nucleotides read TGTGCCAGCACTGAAGGGGTCACCGGGGAGCTGTTTTTT. As protein: CASTEGVTGELFF.

This clonotype was recorded a few times. V and J are TRBV27 and TRBJ1-5, with 9 bases that match TRBD1. CDR3 size: 12 residues. CDR1 is MNHEY, CDR2 SMNVEV, per germline (reference sequence). J lost 5 bases, V lost 10 bases, and 3 bases had no gene match. CDR3 nucleotides: TGTGCCACCGGGACAGGGTATCAGCCCCAGCATTTT. This sequence encodes CATGTGYQPQHF.

This clonotype has just a few counts. This chain uses TRBV11-2 with TRBJ2-1; D gene unclear. Germline V gene lookup returns CDR1 SGHAT and CDR2 FQNNGV. The V and J ends lost 5 bases and 5 bases respectively, with 16 bases between them. This CDR3 has 15 amino acids. The CDR3, as DNA: TGTGCCAGCAGCGCGTCCTATAGGAGACACAATGAGCAGTTCTTC. This encodes CASSASYRRHNEQFF. Drawing the rest from reference TRBV11-2 and TRBJ2-1, the complete variable domain is EAGVAQSPRYKIIEKRQSVAFWCNPISGHATLYWYQQILGQGPKLLIQFQNNGVVDDSQLPKDRFSAERLKGVDSTLKIQPAKLEDSAVYLCASSASYRRHNEQFFGPGTRLTVL.

The chain employs TRBV4-3 and TRBJ2-7; unclear D gene. Between the trimmed V and J ends, which lost 0 bases and 2 bases, there was a span of 8 bases. Per the germline V gene, CDR1 is LGHNA and CDR2 is YSLEER. This CDR3 spans 14 amino acids. The CDR3 loop is CASSQDLGPYEQYF. As DNA, the CDR3 is TGCGCCAGCAGCCAAGATCTCGGGCCCTACGAGCAGTACTTC.

This clonotype was recorded only once. The rearrangement joins TRBV2 to TRBJ2-2; D assignment may be TRBD1 or TRBD2 (5 bases each). Germline V gives CDR1 SNHLY, CDR2 FYNNEI. V was clipped by 7 bases and J by 5 bases, with 14 bases between them. The CDR3 totals 14 residues. The CDR3 reads CASTRDLTTGELFF. The CDR3 DNA follows: TGTGCCAGCACTAGGGACCTAACGACCGGGGAGCTGTTTTTT. The full variable domain, rest sourced from reference TRBV2 and TRBJ2-2, is EPEVTQTPSHQVTQMGQEVILRCVPISNHLYFYWYRQILGQKVEFLVSFYNNEISEKSEIFDDQFSVERPDGSNFTLKIRSTKLEDSAMYFCASTRDLTTGELFFGEGSRLTVL.

This clonotype has just a few counts. The J gene is TRBJ2-1, the V gene TRBV7-9, with D possibly called TRBD1 or TRBD2 (7 bases each). V lost 2 bases and J lost 6, with 14 bases in between. This CDR3 is 15 amino acids long. Looked up from germline, CDR1 is SEHNR and CDR2 is FQNEAQ (reference sequence). In nucleotides, the CDR3 is TGTGCCAGCAGCTTATGGCAGGGGGAGGGCAATGAGCAGTTCTTC. Its translation: CASSLWQGEGNEQFF.

The rearrangement links TRBV7-2 to TRBJ1-1, with 7 bases lining up with TRBD1. The V and J ends lost 7 bases and 8 bases, in that order; junction bases with no gene match: 16. This CDR3 region has 15 residues. CDR1 and CDR2 (germline): SGHTA, FQGNSA. This CDR3 is CASKLDRTLPGEAFF. In DNA, the CDR3 is TGTGCCAGCAAATTGGACAGGACACTCCCCGGGGAAGCTTTCTTT.

This clonotype appeared many times. The gene calls are TRBV7-9 and TRBJ2-1, with 10 bases lining up with TRBD2. CDR1 SEHNR and CDR2 FQNEAQ come from the germline V gene (reference sequence). CDR3 length: 16 residues. V shed 2 bases and J 2 bases; nucleotides not matched to a gene: 3. CDR3 in amino acids: CASSLSLAGAYNEQFF. The CDR3 nucleotides read TGTGCCAGCAGCTTAAGCCTAGCGGGGGCCTACAATGAGCAGTTCTTC.

The gene calls are TRBV29-1 and TRBJ1-1; no definite D call. Trimming removed 7 bases from V and 4 bases from J, with 19 bases in between. The CDR3 sequence is 14 residues long. Germline V CDR1 and CDR2: SQVTM, ANQGSEA. The CDR3: CSERTPFMPTEAFF. DNA of the CDR3: TGCAGCGAGAGGACCCCTTTCATGCCCACTGAAGCTTTCTTT.

This chain connects TRBV10-1 to TRBJ2-2; TRBD2 is a possible D gene (5 bases). The CDR3 extends over 14 amino acids. CDR1 and CDR2 from the germline V gene are WNHNN and SYGVQD (reference sequence). V was cut by 3 bases and J by 7 bases, with 12 bases left in between. CDR3 DNA: TGCGCCAGCAGTGATGAGGGTTTGGACGGGGAGCTGTTTTTT. It codes for CASSDEGLDGELFF.

This clonotype has just a few counts. For the CDR3, the DNA is TGCAGCGTTGGCAGGGACCCTGGAAACACCATATATTTT. Amino acid sequence: CSVGRDPGNTIYF. This sequence joins TRBV29-1 and TRBJ1-3, with a possible D match to TRBD1 (5 bases). The length of the CDR3 is 13 residues. V lost 4 bases and J 2 bases, leaving 9 bases between the germline ends. From germline, CDR1 is SQVTM and CDR2 ANQGSEA.

This clonotype was seen a handful of times. J is TRBJ1-5 and V is TRBV2, with unresolved D. Germline CDR1 is SNHLY and CDR2 is FYNNEI. This CDR3 has 17 residues. V lost 1 base and J 1 base, leaving 14 bases between the germline ends. CDR3 bases: TGTGCCAGCAGTGAAGTACAGCCATCAGTGAGCAATCAGCCCCAGCATTTT. This codes for CASSEVQPSVSNQPQHF.

This clonotype was observed at least ten times. The J gene is TRBJ1-1, the V gene TRBV3-1; D unclear. This CDR3 is built from 12 residues. The germline V and J ends were trimmed by 4 bases and 4 bases, with 7 bases remaining between them. Germline assignment: CDR1 LGHDT and CDR2 YNNKEL (reference sequence). The CDR3 loop is CASSLRSTEAFF. Written as DNA, the CDR3 is TGTGCCAGCAGCCTCCGATCCACTGAAGCTTTCTTT.

Ten or more counts support this clonotype. This chain connects TRBV20-1 to TRBJ1-1; TRBD1 matches at 7 bases. Looked up from germline, CDR1 is DFQATT and CDR2 is SNEGSKA (reference sequence). The ends lost 2 bases at V and 2 bases at J; junction bases unmatched: 8. The CDR3 totals 15 residues. The DNA of the CDR3 is TGCAGTGCTAGACAAGGGGGCAGTGTAAACACTGAAGCTTTCTTT. The encoded protein is CSARQGGSVNTEAFF.

This clonotype was detected only a few times. The chain combines TRBV7-2 with TRBJ1-1; D gene ambiguous. Trimming pared 1 base from V and 6 bases from J, leaving 18 bases between. The CDR3 loop spans 16 amino acids. The germline CDR1 and CDR2 sequences are SGHTA and FQGNSA. CDR3 sequence: CASSLGLLGLSAEAFF. CDR3 coding DNA: TGTGCCAGCAGCTTAGGATTGCTGGGCCTTTCTGCTGAAGCTTTCTTT.

This clonotype was recorded a few times. The rearrangement joins TRBV18 to TRBJ2-1, with 7 bases that match TRBD2. The CDR3 is made up of 14 amino acids. Germline V CDR1 and CDR2: KGHSH, LQKENI. Germline trimming cut 8 bases from V and 4 bases from J; bases unmatched to any gene: 8. For the CDR3, the DNA is TGTGCCAGCGATGATGGTAGCGGGTACAATGAGCAGTTCTTC. Translation: CASDDGSGYNEQFF. Combining the CDR3 with reference TRBV18 and TRBJ2-1 gives the whole variable domain NAGVMQNPRHLVRRRGQEARLRCSPMKGHSHVYWYRQLPEEGLKFMVYLQKENIIDESGMPKERFSAEFPKEGPSILRIQQVVRGDSAAYFCASDDGSGYNEQFFGPGTRLTVL.

The chain links TRBV6-6 to TRBJ1-3; 9 bases line up with TRBD1. The CDR3 is 14 residues long. Germline loops: CDR1 MNHNY, CDR2 SVGAGI (reference sequence). J lost 2 bases, V lost 6 bases, and 2 bases had no gene match. The CDR3 nucleotides are TGTGCCAGCAGCGGGACAGGGACTGGAAACACCATATATTTT. Translating it yields CASSGTGTGNTIYF.

This clonotype was counted ten times or more. CDR3 DNA sequence: TGTGCCAGCAGTTACTCCCCAGGGTCTGAAGCTTTCTTT. This codes for CASSYSPGSEAFF. The chain employs TRBV6-5 and TRBJ1-1, with TRBD1 as a possible D gene (5 bases). Germline V CDR1 and CDR2: MNHEY, SVGAGI. This CDR3 contains 13 residues. The V end lost 0 bases, the J end lost 6 bases, and 8 bases lay between the germline ends.

This clonotype was counted between two and nine times. This sequence joins TRBV18 and TRBJ2-5, with 7 positions matching TRBD1. The germline V gene has CDR1 KGHSH and CDR2 LQKENI. The CDR3 is 14 amino acids. V lost 4 bases and J lost 2; bases outside the gene matches: 4. The CDR3 coding sequence is TGTGCCAGCTCACGGGACAGCGGACAAGAGACCCAGTACTTC. Amino acid sequence: CASSRDSGQETQYF.

This clonotype has a count of ten or more. This chain joins TRBV11-2 and TRBJ2-3; 10 nucleotides match TRBD1. The germline gives CDR1 SGHAT, CDR2 FQNNGV. The CDR3 is 14 residues long. V gave up 5 bases and J gave up 7 bases; unmatched junction bases: 6. The CDR3 region is CASSNRDRGNTQYF. CDR3 nucleotides: TGTGCCAGCAGCAACCGGGACAGGGGAAATACGCAGTATTTT.

This clonotype has at least ten counts. The chain uses TRBV5-1 and TRBJ2-2; possible D gene TRBD1, 5 bases. This CDR3 region has 15 residues. Germline V lookup: CDR1 SGHRS, CDR2 YFSETQ. With 1 base removed from V and 2 bases from J, the gap between germline ends came to 9 bases. The CDR3 DNA reads TGCGCCAGCAGCTTGCGTCAGGGAAACACCGGGGAGCTGTTTTTT. Translated: CASSLRQGNTGELFF.

This chain connects TRBV10-3 to TRBJ1-2, with TRBD1 matching over 7 bases. After removal of 8 bases from V and 9 bases from J, the junction contained 12 bases not matched to a gene. This CDR3 is built from 13 residues. Germline CDR1 is ENHRY and CDR2 is SYGVKD. The CDR3 coding sequence is TGTGCCATCCTGGGACAGTCGGTTAGTAGCTACACCTTC. This gives the protein CAILGQSVSSYTF.

This chain links TRBV7-2 with TRBJ2-5; 9 bases are a match to TRBD1. This CDR3 is built from 14 residues. J was trimmed by 3 bases and V by 5 bases; bases with no gene match: 4. Per germline, CDR1 SGHTA and CDR2 FQGNSA. CDR3 in DNA: TGTGCCAGCAGCCGTCGGACAGGGGAAGAGACCCAGTACTTC. The encoded protein is CASSRRTGEETQYF.